A single sample gave rise to the 5 T cell receptor beta chains below, sequenced in a study of T cells in Graves' hyperthyroidism and ophthalmopathy. RNA transcripts provided the source from which TCR beta CDR3 regions were amplified. The study used the HTBI primer set for a first-round RT-PCR of the TCR CDR3. MiXCR, applied by TCRdb to the multiplex PCR reads, yields one record per CDR3 protein. The sample has approximately 690,000 distinct CDR3 sequences, around 21% seen once. Specimen: blood. Receptors were obtained from a man aged 25 to 45 with Graves' ophthalmopathy.

About this clonotype: The junction departs from germline at one end; a sequencing error may be responsible. This chain links TRBV6-1 with TRBJ2-7; TRBD2 matches at 14 bases. Germline values: CDR1 MNHNS, CDR2 SASEGT. This CDR3 comprises 15 residues. DNA for the CDR3: TGTGCCGGCAGTGAAGGGACTAGCGGGAGCTACGAGCAGTACTTC. Translating it yields CAGSEGTSGSYEQYF.

V gene TRBV5-4 combines with J gene TRBJ2-4; tentatively, D is TRBD2 (6 bases). This CDR3 has 14 amino acids. Germline V gene sequence: CDR1 SGHNT, CDR2 YYREEE (reference sequence). Trimming took 0 bases from V and 7 from J, leaving 11 bases between them. DNA for the CDR3: TGTGCCAGCAGCTTGGCGAACCGGGGGAACATTCAGTACTTC. It specifies CASSLANRGNIQYF. Together with reference TRBV5-4 and TRBJ2-4, the CDR3 gives the full variable domain: ETGVTQSPTHLIKTRGQQVTLRCSSQSGHNTVSWYQQALGQGPQFIFQYYREEENGRGNFPPRFSGLQFPNYSSELNVNALELDDSALYLCASSLANRGNIQYFGAGTRLSVL.

The V and J genes are TRBV2 and TRBJ1-1; D perhaps matches TRBD1 (5 bases). The CDR3 length is 14 residues. The germline V gene has CDR1 SNHLY and CDR2 FYNNEI. Trimming cost V 7 bases and J 3 bases, with 15 bases left between them. The CDR3 is CASKAEIGDTEAFF. CDR3 nucleotide sequence: TGTGCCAGCAAGGCTGAAATAGGGGACACTGAAGCTTTCTTT.

This clonotype was seen ten or more times. The V and J genes are TRBV5-1 and TRBJ2-7; 8 bases match TRBD1. Per germline, CDR1 SGHRS and CDR2 YFSETQ. The CDR3 length is 15 residues. V shed 5 bases, J shed 1 base, and the junction held 8 bases outside the gene matches. The CDR3 nucleotides read TGCGCCAGCAGAACCGGGACAGGCTTTTCCTACGAGCAGTACTTC. Its translation: CASRTGTGFSYEQYF. The entire variable domain, with the rest obtained from reference TRBV5-1 and TRBJ2-7, is as follows: KAGVTQTPRYLIKTRGQQVTLSCSPISGHRSVSWYQQTPGQGLQFLFEYFSETQRNKGNFPGRFSGRQFSNSRSEMNVSTLELGDSALYLCASRTGTGFSYEQYFGPGTRLTVT.

About this clonotype itself: At one boundary the junction diverges from the germline segment, which might be a read error. This chain connects TRBV6-1 to TRBJ1-3; possibly TRBD1 for D (5 bases). The V gene's germline CDR1 is MNHNS and CDR2 SASEGT. This CDR3 has 14 residues. In DNA form, the CDR3 reads TGTGCCACCGCCGGTGGCAGGGATCGAAACGCCATATATTTT. Encoded protein: CATAGGRDRNAIYF.